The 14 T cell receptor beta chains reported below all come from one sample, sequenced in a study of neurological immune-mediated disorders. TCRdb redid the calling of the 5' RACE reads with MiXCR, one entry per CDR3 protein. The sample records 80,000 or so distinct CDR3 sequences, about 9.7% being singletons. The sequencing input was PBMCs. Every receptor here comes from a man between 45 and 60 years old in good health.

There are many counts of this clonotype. CDR3 amino acids: CASSLSREDLYEQYF. In nucleotides, the CDR3 is TGTGCCAGCAGCTTATCGCGGGAGGATCTCTACGAGCAGTACTTC. The chain uses TRBV7-2 and TRBJ2-7, with TRBD2 identical over 8 bases. Germline CDR1 and CDR2: SGHTA and FQGNSA. The ends lost 2 bases at V and 3 bases at J; junction bases unmatched: 6. This CDR3 region has 15 residues.

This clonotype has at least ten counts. DNA for the CDR3: TGCAGTACCCGAGAAGCGGGGGGATCCTACAATGAGCAGTTCTTC. Translated, it gives CSTREAGGSYNEQFF. V and J are TRBV20-1 and TRBJ2-1, with 9 bases identical to TRBD2. The CDR3 sequence is 15 residues long. The germline CDR1 and CDR2 sequences are DFQATT and SNEGSKA (reference sequence). The V gene end was trimmed by 8 bases and the J gene end by 1 base; junction bases not matched to a gene: 9.

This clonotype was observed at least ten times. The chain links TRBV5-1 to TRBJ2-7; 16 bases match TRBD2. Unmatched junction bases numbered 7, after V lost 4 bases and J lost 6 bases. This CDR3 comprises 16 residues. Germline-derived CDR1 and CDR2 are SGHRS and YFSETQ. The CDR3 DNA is TGCGCCAGCAGCCCGGGGACTAGCGGGAGGGTTCGCGAGCAGTACTTC. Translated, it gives CASSPGTSGRVREQYF.

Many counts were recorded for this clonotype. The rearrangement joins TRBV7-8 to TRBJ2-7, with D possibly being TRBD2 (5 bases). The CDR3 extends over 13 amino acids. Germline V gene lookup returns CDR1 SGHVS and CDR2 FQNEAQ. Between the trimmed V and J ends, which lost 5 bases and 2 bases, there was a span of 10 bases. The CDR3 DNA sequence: TGTGCCAGCAGCCGCGCAGCGGCCTACGAGCAGTACTTC. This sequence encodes CASSRAAAYEQYF.

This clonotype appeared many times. The CDR3 region is CASSFRGLGNQPQHF. Written as DNA, the CDR3 is TGTGCCAGCAGTTTCCGGGGGCTGGGGAATCAGCCCCAGCATTTT. This sequence joins TRBV27 and TRBJ1-5, with D possibly TRBD1 on 6 matching bases. Per the germline V gene, CDR1 is MNHEY and CDR2 is SMNVEV (reference sequence). This CDR3 comprises 15 residues. With 3 bases removed from V and 4 bases from J, the gap between germline ends came to 13 bases.

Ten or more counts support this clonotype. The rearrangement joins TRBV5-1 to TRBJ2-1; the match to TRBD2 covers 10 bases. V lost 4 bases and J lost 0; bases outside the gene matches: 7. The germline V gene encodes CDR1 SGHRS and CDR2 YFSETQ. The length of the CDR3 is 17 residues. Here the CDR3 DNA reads TGCGCCAGCAGCCAAATGGCTAGCGGGAGCTCCTACAATGAGCAGTTCTTC. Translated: CASSQMASGSSYNEQFF.

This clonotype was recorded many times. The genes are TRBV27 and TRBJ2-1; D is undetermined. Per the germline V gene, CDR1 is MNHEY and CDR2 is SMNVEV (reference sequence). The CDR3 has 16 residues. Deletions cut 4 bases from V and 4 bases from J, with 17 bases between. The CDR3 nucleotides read TGTGCCAGCAGTTCATTCCGGGCCAGGCCATACAATGAGCAGTTCTTC. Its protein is CASSSFRARPYNEQFF.

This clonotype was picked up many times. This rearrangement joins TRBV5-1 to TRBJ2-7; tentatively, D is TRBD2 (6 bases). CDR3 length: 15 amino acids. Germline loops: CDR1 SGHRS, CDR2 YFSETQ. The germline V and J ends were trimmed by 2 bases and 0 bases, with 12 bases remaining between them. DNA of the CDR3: TGCGCCAGCAGCTTAGCGGGTAGGAGCTCCTACGAGCAGTACTTC. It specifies CASSLAGRSSYEQYF.

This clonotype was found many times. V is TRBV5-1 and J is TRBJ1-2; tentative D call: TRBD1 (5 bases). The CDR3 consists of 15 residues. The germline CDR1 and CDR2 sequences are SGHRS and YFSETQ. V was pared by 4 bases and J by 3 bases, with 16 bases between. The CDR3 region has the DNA TGCGCCAGCAGCGGGACTCGATCGGATGACTATGGCTACACCTTC. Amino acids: CASSGTRSDDYGYTF. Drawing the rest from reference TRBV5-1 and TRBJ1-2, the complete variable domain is KAGVTQTPRYLIKTRGQQVTLSCSPISGHRSVSWYQQTPGQGLQFLFEYFSETQRNKGNFPGRFSGRQFSNSRSEMNVSTLELGDSALYLCASSGTRSDDYGYTFGSGTRLTVV.

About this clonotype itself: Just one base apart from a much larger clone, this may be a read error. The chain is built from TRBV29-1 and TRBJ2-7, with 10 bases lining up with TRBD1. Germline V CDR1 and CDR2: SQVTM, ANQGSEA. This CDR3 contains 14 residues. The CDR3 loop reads CSISGTGASYQQYF. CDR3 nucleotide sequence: TGCAGCATAAGTGGGACAGGGGCTTCCTACCAGCAGTACTTC.

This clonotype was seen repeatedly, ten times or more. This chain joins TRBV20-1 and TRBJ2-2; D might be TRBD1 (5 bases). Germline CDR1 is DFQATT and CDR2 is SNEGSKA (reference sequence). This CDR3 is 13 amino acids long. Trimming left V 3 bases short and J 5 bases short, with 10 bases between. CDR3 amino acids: CSASQGFTGELFF. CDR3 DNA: TGCAGTGCTAGCCAGGGTTTTACCGGGGAGCTGTTTTTT.

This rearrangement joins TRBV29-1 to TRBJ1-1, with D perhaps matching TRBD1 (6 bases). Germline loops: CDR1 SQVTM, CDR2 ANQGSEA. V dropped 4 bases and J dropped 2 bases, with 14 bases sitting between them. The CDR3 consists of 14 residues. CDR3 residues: CSVVGGGLNTEAFF. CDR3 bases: TGCAGCGTTGTCGGGGGGGGCCTCAACACTGAAGCTTTCTTT.

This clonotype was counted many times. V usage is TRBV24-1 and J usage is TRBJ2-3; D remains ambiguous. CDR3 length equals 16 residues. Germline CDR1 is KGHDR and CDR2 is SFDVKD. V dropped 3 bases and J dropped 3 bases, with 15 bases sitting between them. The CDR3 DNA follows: TGTGCCACCAGTGATAAGGCCGTCTCTCGAACAGATACGCAGTATTTT. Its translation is CATSDKAVSRTDTQYF.

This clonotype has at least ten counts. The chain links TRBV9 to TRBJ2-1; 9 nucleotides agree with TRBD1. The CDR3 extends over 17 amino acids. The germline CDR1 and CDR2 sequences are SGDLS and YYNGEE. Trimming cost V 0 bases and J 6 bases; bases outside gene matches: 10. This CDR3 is CASSVGIGDREGNEQFF. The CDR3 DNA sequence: TGTGCCAGCAGCGTAGGGATCGGGGACAGGGAAGGCAATGAGCAGTTCTTC.